The 5 T cell receptor beta chains listed next were all sequenced from one sample in a study of T cells after yellow fever vaccination. TCRdb independently ran MiXCR on the 5' RACE reads; one entry per CDR3 protein. The sample has approximately 160,000 distinct CDR3 sequences, roughly 6.4% seen once. The sequencing here drew on CD4+ T cells sorted from PBMCs, taken on the day of the first yellow fever vaccination. The receptor set was obtained from a man in his late teens or twenties who received the YFV17D yellow fever vaccine.

This clonotype was seen many times. The chain is built from TRBV6-5 and TRBJ1-1, with D possibly TRBD1 on 6 matching bases. The CDR3 contains 13 residues. Trimming left V 4 bases short and J 6 bases short, with 12 bases between. Germline V CDR1 and CDR2: MNHEY, SVGAGI. The CDR3 protein is CASSFMGGAEAFF. The CDR3 nucleotides are TGTGCCAGCAGTTTTATGGGGGGCGCTGAAGCTTTCTTT.

There are many counts of this clonotype. The chain is built from TRBV2 and TRBJ1-2, with D maybe TRBD1 (5 bases). Per germline, CDR1 SNHLY and CDR2 FYNNEI. The CDR3 has 12 residues. V lost 8 bases to trimming and J lost 4 bases, with 11 bases between them. CDR3 nucleotides: TGTGCCAGCGGGGCACGTAGCTATGGCTACACCTTC. Translation gives CASGARSYGYTF. Supplemented by reference TRBV2 and TRBJ1-2, the full variable domain reads EPEVTQTPSHQVTQMGQEVILRCVPISNHLYFYWYRQILGQKVEFLVSFYNNEISEKSEIFDDQFSVERPDGSNFTLKIRSTKLEDSAMYFCASGARSYGYTFGSGTRLTVV.

This clonotype was seen many times. The chain links TRBV4-2 to TRBJ2-1; possibly TRBD1 or TRBD2 for D (5 bases each). This CDR3 is built from 15 residues. Looked up from germline, CDR1 is LGHNA and CDR2 is YNFKEQ. Trimming left V 1 base short and J 7 bases short, with 14 bases between. The CDR3, as DNA: TGTGCCAGCAGCCAAGGGGACCGAGGGATTAATGAGCAGTTCTTC. It yields the protein CASSQGDRGINEQFF.

This clonotype was seen at least ten times. The chain couples TRBV20-1 to TRBJ1-1; D is uncertain. In germline, CDR1 is DFQATT, CDR2 SNEGSKA (reference sequence). CDR3 length: 11 amino acids. The V end lost 4 bases, the J end lost 0 bases, and 3 bases lay between the germline ends. Here the CDR3 DNA reads TGCAGTGCTAAGCTGAACACTGAAGCTTTCTTT. Protein product: CSAKLNTEAFF.

This clonotype was detected a few times. This chain connects TRBV20-1 to TRBJ2-6; no reliable D call. Germline V gives CDR1 DFQATT, CDR2 SNEGSKA (reference sequence). V lost 2 bases to trimming and J lost 2 bases, with 7 bases between them. The CDR3 sequence is 14 residues long. The CDR3 spells CSARKDTGANVLTF. The CDR3 bases are TGCAGTGCTAGAAAGGATACTGGGGCCAACGTCCTGACTTTC.